This T cell receptor (beta chain) was observed in a study of T cell repertoires in cytomegalovirus infection. Study summary: Well-studied HLA-B-restricted epitopes and recently identified HLA-C-restricted epitopes of CMV were both used in the study. Indications of both CMV infection and matching HLA type were provided by public TCR beta signatures. General study points: The response measured ex vivo was dominated by TCR beta clonotypes (HLA-C-restricted and CMV-specific). The cumulative frequency of public TCR beta families identified carriers of CMV plus the relevant HLA.

TCRdb fed the reads into MiXCR, producing one record per CDR3 protein. The table has 550,000 to 850,000 distinct CDR3 sequences, roughly 36% seen once. Germline lookup yields CDR1 DFQATT and CDR2 SNEGSKA (reference sequence). This CDR3 has 14 amino acids. V shed 4 bases and J shed 5 bases, with 17 bases lying between them. In regard to this clonotype: Its antigen is not identified.

The TCR originated in a human donor in good health (CMV status not recorded). Some clones in this sample may be carry-over from other donors' samples. The gene calls are TRBV20-1 and TRBJ1-2, with D unclear. The sample in question was cultured PBMCs, obtained from culture after CMV antigen stimulation. The CDR3 loop is CSAKRPNYLYGYTF. The CDR3 coding sequence is TGCAGTGCTAAAAGGCCCAACTATCTTTATGGCTACACCTTC.